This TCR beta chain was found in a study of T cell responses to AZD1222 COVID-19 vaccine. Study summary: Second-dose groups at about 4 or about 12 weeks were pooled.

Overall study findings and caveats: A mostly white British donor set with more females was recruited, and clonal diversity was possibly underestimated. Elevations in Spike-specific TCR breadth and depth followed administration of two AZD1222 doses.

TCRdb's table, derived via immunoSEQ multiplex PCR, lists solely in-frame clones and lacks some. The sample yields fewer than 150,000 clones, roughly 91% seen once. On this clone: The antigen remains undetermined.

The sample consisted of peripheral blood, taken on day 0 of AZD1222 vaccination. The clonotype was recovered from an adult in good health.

The CDR3 region is CASSGTGALINEKLFF. In DNA, the CDR3 is TGTGCCAGCAGCGGGACAGGGGCCCTGATAAATGAAAAACTGTTTTTT. V and J are TRBV19 and TRBJ1-4; TRBD1 agrees at 10 bases. This CDR3 region has 16 residues. V lost 9 bases to trimming and J lost 5 bases; unmatched junction nucleotides: 12. In germline, CDR1 is LNHDA, CDR2 SQIVND (reference sequence). Variable domain in full (rest from reference TRBV19 and TRBJ1-4): DGGITQSPKYLFRKEGQNVTLSCEQNLNHDAMYWYRQDPGQGLRLIYYSQIVNDFQKGDIAEGYSVSREKKESFPLTVTSAQKNPTAFYLCASSGTGALINEKLFFGSGTQLSVL.